The 27 T cell receptor beta chains in this list originate from one sample, sequenced in a study of CD8+ T cells in alopecia areata. Following RNA extraction, reverse transcription yielded cDNA that acted as the sequencing template. Measured with immunoSEQ multiplex PCR; TCRdb has only the in-frame clones, and not every one. The table has 150,000 or so clones, 50% to 60% seen once. The sequencing input was CD4+ T cells sorted from blood. The receptors derive from a human donor in good health.

The chain couples TRBV29-1 to TRBJ2-7; D is possibly TRBD1 or TRBD2 (7 bases each). The CDR3 spans 14 residues. Germline V gives CDR1 SQVTM, CDR2 ANQGSEA. The V gene lost 3 bases and the J gene lost 0 bases, with 12 bases spanning the gap. This CDR3 is CSVEGGTASYEQYF. For the CDR3, the DNA is TGCAGCGTTGAGGGGGGGACAGCCTCCTACGAGCAGTACTTC.

The chain employs TRBV25-1 and TRBJ2-5, with D perhaps assigned TRBD1 or TRBD2 (6 bases each). The CDR3 is 14 residues long. V lost 0 bases, J lost 6 bases, and 11 bases lay in between. Per the germline V gene, CDR1 is MGHDK and CDR2 is SYGVNS. The CDR3 sequence: CASSEYGGLKTQYF. In DNA form, the CDR3 reads TGTGCCAGCAGTGAATACGGGGGCCTAAAGACCCAGTACTTC.

The rearrangement links TRBV4-1 to TRBJ2-5; 8 bases agree with TRBD1. The CDR3 is made up of 15 amino acids. With V trimmed by 2 bases and J by 1 base, 3 bases remained unmatched. Germline lookup yields CDR1 MGHRA and CDR2 YSYEKL. CDR3 sequence (DNA): TGCGCCAGCAGCCAACCACAGGGGGGCCAAGAGACCCAGTACTTC. This gives the protein CASSQPQGGQETQYF.

This clone was seen only a few times. The V gene is TRBV4-1, the J gene TRBJ2-3; TRBD2 matches at 9 bases. This CDR3 is built from 15 residues. Trimming removed 0 bases from V and 8 bases from J; junction bases left unmatched: 6. The germline V gene has CDR1 MGHRA and CDR2 YSYEKL. The CDR3 loop is CASSQDGTSSSTQYF. CDR3 nucleotides: TGCGCCAGCAGCCAAGATGGGACTAGCTCGAGTACGCAGTATTTT.

In its sample, this clone was seen a few times. For the CDR3, the DNA is TGCGCCAGCAGTCAATCGATAGCGTCCTATGGCTACACCTTC. Translated: CASSQSIASYGYTF. The genes are TRBV23-1 and TRBJ1-2; no clear D. TRBV23-1 is filed as an ORF, its function uncertain. Deletions cut 0 bases from V and 4 bases from J, with 9 bases between. The CDR3 length is 14 residues.

CDR3 sequence: CASSFTSGQETQYF. CDR3 DNA sequence: TGTGCCAGCAGCTTTACTAGCGGACAAGAGACCCAGTACTTC. This chain joins TRBV7-2 and TRBJ2-5; 8 positions match TRBD2. The CDR3 spans 14 residues. Trimming cost V 3 bases and J 2 bases; bases outside gene matches: 2. Germline V gene sequence: CDR1 SGHTA, CDR2 FQGNSA.

The V and J genes are TRBV29-1 and TRBJ2-1; 7 positions agree with TRBD1. The CDR3 is 14 amino acids. V shed 0 bases, J shed 9 bases, and the junction held 8 bases outside the gene matches. CDR1 SQVTM and CDR2 ANQGSEA come from the germline V gene. CDR3 DNA sequence: TGCAGCGTTGAAGACTTGGAAGGGGGCAGTGAGCAGTTCTTC. Its translation is CSVEDLEGGSEQFF.

This clone was seen more than once but under ten times. The chain is built from TRBV18 and TRBJ1-1; D is uncertain. This CDR3 is built from 14 residues. V was clipped by 3 bases and J by 1 base, with 9 bases between them. In germline, CDR1 is KGHSH, CDR2 LQKENI. The CDR3 coding sequence is TGTGCCAGCTCACCGTCGATGGCGAACACTGAAGCTTTCTTT. Encoded protein: CASSPSMANTEAFF.

This chain connects TRBV29-1 to TRBJ2-7; maybe TRBD2 (5 bases). Germline V gene lookup returns CDR1 SQVTM and CDR2 ANQGSEA. The CDR3 contains 11 residues. V lost 6 bases and J lost 1, with 7 bases in between. CDR3 nucleotides: TGCAGCGTCTCGGGGTCCTACGAGCAGTACTTC. Encoded protein: CSVSGSYEQYF.

The chain couples TRBV21-1 to TRBJ2-3; the listed D gene, TRBD2, was not tested against the DNA. TRBV21-1 is an annotated pseudogene. The CDR3 covers 18 residues. CDR3 residues: CASSKDPPAALPTDTQYF. In nucleotides, the CDR3 is TGTGCCAGCAGCAAAGACCCTCCAGCGGCCCTACCCACAGATACGCAGTATTTT.

This clone was found once. This chain connects TRBV10-3 to TRBJ2-5; TRBD1 might be the D (6 bases). The germline V gene encodes CDR1 ENHRY and CDR2 SYGVKD. V lost 10 bases and J 1 base, leaving 10 bases between the germline ends. This CDR3 is built from 12 residues. CDR3 protein: CATRQAQETQYF. The DNA of the CDR3 is TGTGCCACTAGACAGGCCCAAGAGACCCAGTACTTC.

This chain uses TRBV25-1 with TRBJ2-5; 7 nucleotides agree with TRBD1. The CDR3 is 15 amino acids. V lost 1 base, J lost 3 bases, and 5 bases stayed unmatched. The germline gives CDR1 MGHDK, CDR2 SYGVNS. The DNA of the CDR3 is TGTGCCAGCAGTGAATGGGTAACAGGGGAAGAGACCCAGTACTTC. Its translation: CASSEWVTGEETQYF.

The genes are TRBV5-1 and TRBJ2-3, with 10 bases matching TRBD2. This CDR3 has 14 residues. The V gene's germline CDR1 is SGHRS and CDR2 YFSETQ. Trimming at V came to 3 bases and at J to 3 bases, leaving 1 base not matched to a gene. CDR3 sequence: CASSSSGGTDTQYF. The CDR3 DNA follows: TGCGCCAGCAGCTCTAGCGGGGGTACAGATACGCAGTATTTT.

CDR3 in amino acids: CSVESGSYGYTF. As DNA, the CDR3 is TGCAGCGTTGAATCAGGGAGCTATGGCTACACCTTC. The chain has TRBV29-1 and TRBJ1-2, with D tentatively TRBD1 (5 bases). From germline, CDR1 is SQVTM and CDR2 ANQGSEA. V lost 2 bases, J lost 4 bases, and 8 bases lay in between. The CDR3 spans 12 residues.

The chain joins TRBV11-2 to TRBJ2-1; 8 positions agree with TRBD2. From germline, CDR1 is SGHAT and CDR2 FQNNGV. The length of the CDR3 is 15 residues. Unmatched junction bases numbered 6, after V lost 3 bases and J lost 5 bases. CDR3 amino acids: CASSFQREKNNEQFF. The DNA for the CDR3 is TGTGCCAGCAGCTTTCAGCGGGAGAAGAACAATGAGCAGTTCTTC.

This clone was observed a few times. The chain is built from TRBV29-1 and TRBJ2-2; D perhaps matches TRBD2 (5 bases). V dropped 5 bases and J dropped 2 bases, with 15 bases sitting between them. The CDR3 contains 15 residues. Germline CDR1 and CDR2: SQVTM and ANQGSEA. In DNA form, the CDR3 reads TGCAGCGTTAGGTTAGCGAACCCAAACACCGGGGAGCTGTTTTTT. It is translated as CSVRLANPNTGELFF.

In its sample, this clone was seen once. Written as DNA, the CDR3 is TGCGCCAGCAGCTTGTACGGGGGGACAGTCCAAGCTTTCTTT. Its protein is CASSLYGGTVQAFF. V gene TRBV5-1 combines with J gene TRBJ1-1, with 7 bases that match TRBD1. From germline, CDR1 is SGHRS and CDR2 YFSETQ. The CDR3 length is 14 residues. Trimming took 1 base from V and 9 from J; bases not matched to a gene: 9.

The V call is TRBV7-9, the J call TRBJ2-5, with D perhaps being TRBD1 or TRBD2 (5 bases each). CDR3 length equals 13 residues. The V gene lost 4 bases and the J gene lost 5 bases, with 11 bases spanning the gap. Germline loops: CDR1 SEHNR, CDR2 FQNEAQ (reference sequence). CDR3 nucleotides: TGTGCCAGCAGCTCCCACTGGGGGGAGACCCAGTACTTC. It specifies CASSSHWGETQYF.

In its sample, this clone was seen a few times. This chain connects TRBV20-1 to TRBJ2-5, with D unclear. Trimming stripped 2 bases from V and 2 bases from J, with 3 bases between. Germline loops: CDR1 DFQATT, CDR2 SNEGSKA (reference sequence). The CDR3 spans 11 residues. The CDR3 sequence: CSARQQETQYF. For the CDR3, the DNA is TGCAGTGCTAGACAGCAAGAGACCCAGTACTTC.

A few counts support this clone. Written as DNA, the CDR3 is TGTGCCTGGAGTCGCCCGTGGGGGAGTTACGAGCAGTACTTC. This translates into CAWSRPWGSYEQYF. The J gene is TRBJ2-7, the V gene TRBV30, with D possibly being TRBD1 or TRBD2 (5 bases each). Trimming took 2 bases from V and 4 from J, leaving 15 bases between them. There are 14 residues in the CDR3. The germline V gene has CDR1 GTSNPN and CDR2 SVGIG (reference sequence).

This clone has more than one count but fewer than ten. This chain connects TRBV5-1 to TRBJ2-1; unclear D gene. This CDR3 region has 11 residues. V lost 4 bases to trimming and J lost 4 bases, with 3 bases between them. Per germline, CDR1 SGHRS and CDR2 YFSETQ. The CDR3 loop reads CASSQYNEQFF. As DNA, the CDR3 is TGCGCCAGCAGCCAGTACAATGAGCAGTTCTTC.

The V call is TRBV19, the J call TRBJ2-2; D remains unclear. V lost 5 bases and J 6 bases, leaving 7 bases between the germline ends. The CDR3 covers 12 residues. Germline CDR1 and CDR2: LNHDA and SQIVND (reference sequence). CDR3 region: CASSPRPGELFF. The CDR3 DNA reads as TGTGCCAGTAGTCCTCGTCCCGGGGAGCTGTTTTTT.

This clone turned up a few times. V usage is TRBV7-3 and J usage is TRBJ2-3; a possible D gene is TRBD1 (5 bases). Germline CDR1 and CDR2: SGHTA and FQGTGA. V dropped 2 bases and J dropped 4 bases, with 13 bases sitting between them. This CDR3 spans 15 amino acids. CDR3 nucleotides: TGTGCCAGCAGCTTAGGTGGGGCCTTCTCAGATACGCAGTATTTT. Its translation: CASSLGGAFSDTQYF.

The genes are TRBV4-2 and TRBJ2-3; D is unresolved. V gave up 3 bases and J gave up 2 bases, with 6 bases separating them. This CDR3 comprises 13 residues. CDR1 is LGHNA, CDR2 YNFKEQ, per germline. The CDR3 is CASSQAFTDTQYF. For the CDR3, the DNA is TGTGCCAGCAGCCAGGCTTTCACAGATACGCAGTATTTT.

The chain carries TRBV4-1 and TRBJ2-7; D call uncertain. Per the germline V gene, CDR1 is MGHRA and CDR2 is YSYEKL. The ends were cut back, 2 bases at V and 0 bases at J, with 8 bases in the middle. This CDR3 is built from 14 residues. The CDR3 nucleotides are TGCGCCAGCAGCCAATACACAGCCTCCTACGAGCAGTACTTC. Amino acid sequence: CASSQYTASYEQYF.

The chain couples TRBV29-1 to TRBJ2-2; no clear D gene. CDR1 is SQVTM and CDR2 is ANQGSEA in the germline V gene. The V and J ends lost 1 base and 1 base respectively, with 10 bases between them. The CDR3 sequence is 15 residues long. CDR3 protein: CSVEGSRGNTGELFF. DNA for the CDR3: TGCAGCGTTGAAGGTAGCCGAGGGAACACCGGGGAGCTGTTTTTT.

There are a few counts of this clone. This sequence joins TRBV29-1 and TRBJ1-3, with unresolved D. This CDR3 is 11 amino acids long. The ends were cut back, 6 bases at V and 5 bases at J, with 8 bases in the middle. The V gene's germline CDR1 is SQVTM and CDR2 ANQGSEA. CDR3 nucleotides: TGCAGCGTCCTGGCCCGAAACACCATATATTTT. Translating gives CSVLARNTIYF.